The clone carrying this TCR beta chain appeared a few times. TCRdb re-derived calls from the 5' RACE reads in MiXCR, one entry per CDR3 protein. The table lists 40,000 to 60,000 distinct CDR3 sequences, about 18% of them singletons. This record comes from a study of chronic HIV infection and antiretroviral therapy. This CDR3 is 15 amino acids long. Trimming removed 4 bases from V and 4 bases from J; junction bases left unmatched: 7. CDR1 is KGHDR, CDR2 SFDVKD, per germline. The receptor was isolated from an adult who had HIV and had not received antiretroviral therapy, or was an uninfected healthy control (not recorded which). The sequenced sample was peripheral blood. This chain uses TRBV24-1 with TRBJ1-2; TRBD1 matches at 8 bases. The CDR3 nucleotides read TGTGCCACCAGTGACAAAGGACAGGGCGTCTATGGCTACACCTTC. This encodes CATSDKGQGVYGYTF.